These 28 T cell receptor beta chains were all obtained from the same sample, sequenced in a study of T-cell reconstitution after alpha-beta-depleted transplantation in children. Researchers prepared the TCRbeta library using unique molecular identifiers, the study reports. TCRdb passed the PCR reads through MiXCR, listing each CDR3 protein once. In the table there are roughly 610,000 distinct CDR3 sequences, about 11% of which are singletons. The sample consisted of PBMCs from the stem cell graft donor, taken from the stem cell graft. Receptor source: a human donor who donated a stem cell graft to a child with acute myeloid leukemia.

This clonotype was counted between two and nine times. This could be a read error, since a much larger clone is one nucleotide away. The V call is TRBV29-1, the J call TRBJ1-1; D call uncertain. The CDR3 spans 12 residues. Germline assignment: CDR1 SQVTM and CDR2 ANQGSEA. V gave up 4 bases and J gave up 1 base, with 7 bases separating them. CDR3 DNA: TGCAGCGTTGGAGGAGGGAACACTGAAGCTTTCTTT. Protein sequence: CSVGGGNTEAFF.

Many counts were recorded for this clonotype. The chain has TRBV4-3 and TRBJ2-1; the match to TRBD2 covers 10 bases. The J segment lost 10 bases and the V segment lost 4 bases, leaving 4 bases of the junction unmatched. In germline, CDR1 is LGHNA, CDR2 YSLEER. There are 13 residues in the CDR3. CDR3 DNA: TGCGCCAGCAGCCTCGGACTAGCGGTAGAGCAGTTCTTC. Translated: CASSLGLAVEQFF.

In nucleotides, the CDR3 is TGCGCCAGCAGCTTTGGACTAGAATGGAATGAGCAGTTCTTC. This codes for CASSFGLEWNEQFF. The chain uses TRBV5-1 and TRBJ2-1, with TRBD2 identical over 7 bases. The CDR3 consists of 14 residues. Germline trimming cut 2 bases from V and 7 bases from J; bases unmatched to any gene: 6. Germline CDR1 is SGHRS and CDR2 is YFSETQ.

This chain uses TRBV29-1 with TRBJ2-5; D not resolved. The CDR3 extends over 13 amino acids. Germline values: CDR1 SQVTM, CDR2 ANQGSEA. V was cut by 1 base and J by 3 bases, with 9 bases left in between. CDR3: CSVEAGFEETQYF. As DNA, the CDR3 is TGCAGCGTTGAAGCAGGATTTGAAGAGACCCAGTACTTC.

This clonotype was detected many times. The gene calls are TRBV29-1 and TRBJ2-3, with D tentatively TRBD1 or TRBD2 (5 bases each). The ends were cut back, 7 bases at V and 0 bases at J, with 23 bases in the middle. Germline CDR1 reads SQVTM; CDR2 reads ANQGSEA. CDR3 length: 17 residues. CDR3 residues: CSATGGGVRTSTDTQYF. The CDR3 nucleotides read TGCAGCGCCACTGGGGGTGGGGTGAGGACTAGCACAGATACGCAGTATTTT.

This clonotype was recorded a few times. The rearrangement joins TRBV11-3 to TRBJ1-6, with D tentatively TRBD1 (5 bases). V was clipped by 5 bases and J by 9 bases, with 17 bases between them. This CDR3 comprises 15 residues. In germline, CDR1 is SGHNT, CDR2 YENEEA. CDR3 sequence reads: CASSPGGAGGSPLHF. Here the CDR3 DNA reads TGTGCCAGCAGCCCGGGCGGGGCTGGCGGTTCACCCCTCCACTTT.

This chain connects TRBV11-2 to TRBJ1-1; TRBD1 matches 8 bases. This CDR3 has 15 residues. V was clipped by 3 bases and J by 4 bases; unmatched bases: 7. The germline gives CDR1 SGHAT, CDR2 FQNNGV. In DNA form, the CDR3 reads TGTGCCAGCAGCTTTCTTGGACAGGGCCCCACTGAAGCTTTCTTT. Its translation is CASSFLGQGPTEAFF.

The chain employs TRBV21-1 and TRBJ2-3; no check of the table's D call, TRBD2, against the DNA was made. TRBV21-1 is a pseudogene. The CDR3 extends over 19 amino acids. CDR3 nucleotide sequence: TGTGCCAGCAGCAAAGTAAAAAGGGAGCGGGAGCCTCACACAGATACGCAGTATTTT. It yields the protein CASSKVKREREPHTDTQYF.

This clonotype was found a few times. A read error may account for a junction end that differs from germline. CDR3 loop: CASSTPWTF. In nucleotides, the CDR3 is TGTGCCAGCAGCACCCCCTGGACATTC. V is TRBV11-2 and J is TRBJ2-1; D is possibly TRBD1 (5 bases). The germline CDR1 and CDR2 sequences are SGHAT and FQNNGV. The CDR3 totals 9 residues.

This clonotype was counted between two and nine times. The rearrangement links TRBV5-1 to TRBJ1-1, with D possibly TRBD1 on 6 matching bases. CDR3 length equals 14 residues. Germline V gives CDR1 SGHRS, CDR2 YFSETQ. Trimming cost V 4 bases and J 7 bases, with 17 bases left between them. CDR3 region: CASSHGRGLGEAFF. The CDR3 DNA follows: TGCGCCAGCAGCCACGGAAGGGGGTTAGGTGAAGCTTTCTTT. The full variable domain, with the rest looked up from reference TRBV5-1 and TRBJ1-1, is KAGVTQTPRYLIKTRGQQVTLSCSPISGHRSVSWYQQTPGQGLQFLFEYFSETQRNKGNFPGRFSGRQFSNSRSEMNVSTLELGDSALYLCASSHGRGLGEAFFGQGTRLTVV.

Note on this clonotype: The CDR3 carries no conserved terminal phenylalanine or tryptophan, so it likely arises from a read error. The genes are TRBV30 and TRBJ1-5; D is uncertain. The CDR3 spans 12 residues. V was pared by 5 bases and J by 1 base, with 6 bases between. Germline V gives CDR1 GTSNPN, CDR2 SVGIG (reference sequence). DNA for the CDR3: TGTGCCTGGGGAGACAGCAATCAGCCCCAGCATTGT. This codes for CAWGDSNQPQHC.

The rearrangement uses TRBV20-1 and TRBJ1-6; TRBD1 agrees at 9 bases. CDR1 DFQATT and CDR2 SNEGSKA come from the germline V gene (reference sequence). J gave up 10 bases and V 0 bases, and 13 bases lay outside the gene matches. The CDR3 extends over 17 amino acids. This CDR3 reads CSARDPDRGSGRSPLHF. The CDR3 DNA sequence: TGCAGTGCTAGAGATCCGGACAGGGGATCGGGGAGGTCACCCCTCCACTTT.

This clonotype was observed many times. This chain uses TRBV7-2 with TRBJ2-2; 12 bases agree with TRBD2. CDR1 and CDR2 (germline): SGHTA, FQGNSA. The CDR3 has 17 residues. V was clipped by 6 bases and J by 2 bases; unmatched bases: 7. Written as DNA, the CDR3 is TGTGCCAGCAGTCGGACTAGCGGGAAACCAAACACCGGGGAGCTGTTTTTT. It specifies CASSRTSGKPNTGELFF.

This clonotype came up many times. The rearrangement uses TRBV29-1 and TRBJ2-1, with TRBD2 matching over 10 bases. Germline CDR1 is SQVTM and CDR2 is ANQGSEA. Trimming took 8 bases from V and 6 from J; bases not matched to a gene: 1. The CDR3 sequence is 11 residues long. The CDR3 nucleotides read TGCAGCTCTAGCGGGAGCAATGAGCAGTTCTTC. This sequence encodes CSSSGSNEQFF.

The chain has TRBV20-1 and TRBJ2-5, with TRBD2 matching 15 bases. V lost 5 bases, J lost 5 bases, and 6 bases stayed unmatched. This CDR3 contains 15 residues. Germline CDR1 is DFQATT and CDR2 is SNEGSKA (reference sequence). DNA for the CDR3: TGCAGTGCTGGGACTAGCGGGAGGCACATGGAGACCCAGTACTTC. Translation: CSAGTSGRHMETQYF.

Ten or more counts support this clonotype. V gene TRBV29-1 combines with J gene TRBJ2-1; D may be TRBD1 or TRBD2 (8 bases each). CDR3 size: 12 residues. The germline V gene has CDR1 SQVTM and CDR2 ANQGSEA. The CDR3 protein is CSTAGGDREQFF. As DNA, the CDR3 is TGCAGTACTGCCGGGGGGGACAGGGAGCAGTTCTTC.

This clonotype was seen many times. The V and J genes are TRBV27 and TRBJ1-5; 7 nucleotides agree with TRBD1. The trim removed 6 bases at V and 4 bases at J, leaving 12 bases unmatched. Germline CDR1 reads MNHEY; CDR2 reads SMNVEV (reference sequence). CDR3 length: 16 residues. This CDR3 is CASSPTGTVLNQPQHF. The CDR3 nucleotides are TGTGCCAGCAGCCCGACTGGGACAGTCTTAAATCAGCCCCAGCATTTT.

This chain uses TRBV5-1 with TRBJ1-1, with a weak D call TRBD1 (5 bases). V was cut by 3 bases and J by 7 bases, with 13 bases left in between. Germline values: CDR1 SGHRS, CDR2 YFSETQ. The CDR3 runs 13 residues. CDR3 coding DNA: TGCGCCAGCAGCTCACAGGAACCCTATGAAGCTTTCTTT. The encoded protein is CASSSQEPYEAFF. The full variable domain, with the rest looked up from reference TRBV5-1 and TRBJ1-1, is KAGVTQTPRYLIKTRGQQVTLSCSPISGHRSVSWYQQTPGQGLQFLFEYFSETQRNKGNFPGRFSGRQFSNSRSEMNVSTLELGDSALYLCASSSQEPYEAFFGQGTRLTVV.

V usage is TRBV6-1 and J usage is TRBJ2-5; TRBD2 aligns across 15 bases. Germline V gene sequence: CDR1 MNHNS, CDR2 SASEGT. V trimming: 7 bases; J trimming: 5 bases; junction bases outside the gene matches: 8. The CDR3 length is 16 residues. In DNA, the CDR3 is TGTGCCAGCACCGGGACTAGCGGGAGGATAGGGGAGACCCAGTACTTC. It yields the protein CASTGTSGRIGETQYF.

This clonotype was detected many times. The chain uses TRBV7-2 and TRBJ2-7, with D hard to call. Trimming removed 3 bases at V and 9 bases at J, with 12 bases between. The CDR3 is 12 amino acids. Germline V gene sequence: CDR1 SGHTA, CDR2 FQGNSA. The CDR3: CASSFGPLGQYF. CDR3 DNA sequence: TGTGCCAGCAGCTTTGGTCCGTTAGGGCAGTACTTC. Full variable domain (remainder filled in from reference TRBV7-2 and TRBJ2-7): GAGVSQSPSNKVTEKGKDVELRCDPISGHTALYWYRQSLGQGLEFLIYFQGNSAPDKSGLPSDRFSAERTGGSVSTLTIQRTQQEDSAVYLCASSFGPLGQYFGPGTRLTVT.

V gene TRBV5-1 combines with J gene TRBJ2-3; tentative D call: TRBD2 (5 bases). Trimming removed 1 base at V and 2 bases at J, with 11 bases between. The V gene's germline CDR1 is SGHRS and CDR2 YFSETQ. This CDR3 is built from 15 residues. The CDR3 coding sequence is TGCGCCAGCAGCTTGCAGACTACTGTCACAGATACGCAGTATTTT. Protein: CASSLQTTVTDTQYF.

This clonotype was counted ten times or more. V gene TRBV12-3 or TRBV12-4 combines with J gene TRBJ2-2; the D is unclear. The CDR3 loop spans 13 amino acids. V lost 6 bases and J lost 5, with 10 bases in between. The CDR3 reads CASSLLGTGELFF. As DNA, the CDR3 is TGTGCCAGCAGCTTACTCGGGACCGGGGAGCTGTTTTTT.

This clonotype was found a few times. The chain recombines TRBV7-2 with TRBJ2-5, with 8 bases aligning to TRBD2. J lost 4 bases, V lost 0 bases, and 7 bases had no gene match. Germline CDR1 is SGHTA and CDR2 is FQGNSA. This CDR3 has 16 amino acids. CDR3 region: CASSLAASGRRETQYF. The DNA for the CDR3 is TGTGCCAGCAGCTTAGCAGCGAGCGGGAGAAGAGAGACCCAGTACTTC.

This clonotype has a count of ten or more. The rearrangement joins TRBV20-1 to TRBJ2-7; 8 bases line up with TRBD2. The CDR3 is 13 amino acids. Germline V CDR1 and CDR2: DFQATT, SNEGSKA (reference sequence). Germline trimming cut 2 bases from V and 4 bases from J; bases unmatched to any gene: 4. CDR3 nucleotide sequence: TGCAGTGCTAGAATCGGCGGGAGGTACGAGCAGTACTTC. The encoded protein is CSARIGGRYEQYF.

This clonotype was detected ten times or more. The chain is built from TRBV7-2 and TRBJ2-4; D tentatively fits TRBD1 or TRBD2 (5 bases each). Looked up from germline, CDR1 is SGHTA and CDR2 is FQGNSA. This CDR3 comprises 16 residues. The V gene lost 6 bases and the J gene lost 8 bases, with 23 bases spanning the gap. As DNA, the CDR3 is TGTGCCAGCAGTACACCGTCCGGGACGGGCTTGTACATTCAGTACTTC. Encoded protein: CASSTPSGTGLYIQYF.

The table lists this clonotype with many counts. The chain combines TRBV29-1 with TRBJ1-5, with a weak D call TRBD1 (5 bases). This CDR3 region has 12 residues. Germline values: CDR1 SQVTM, CDR2 ANQGSEA. V was pared by 4 bases and J by 2 bases, with 6 bases between. For the CDR3, the DNA is TGCAGCGTTGGGGACGGCAATCAGCCCCAGCATTTT. Translated, it gives CSVGDGNQPQHF.

V is TRBV20-1 and J is TRBJ2-1, with a tentative D call TRBD2 (5 bases). The CDR3 totals 14 residues. V lost 1 base, J lost 2 bases, and 9 bases lay in between. Germline V lookup: CDR1 DFQATT, CDR2 SNEGSKA (reference sequence). Here the CDR3 reads CSARAGFTYNEQFF. In DNA, the CDR3 is TGCAGTGCTAGAGCGGGGTTCACCTACAATGAGCAGTTCTTC.

This clonotype was found a few times. The chain carries TRBV20-1 and TRBJ2-1, with 7 nucleotides matching TRBD2. Germline CDR1 is DFQATT and CDR2 is SNEGSKA (reference sequence). CDR3 length equals 13 residues. The V gene end was trimmed by 0 bases and the J gene end by 13 bases; junction bases not matched to a gene: 9. This CDR3 reads CSARDNAGDPQFF. The CDR3 DNA reads TGCAGTGCTAGAGATAACGCGGGAGATCCCCAGTTCTTC.